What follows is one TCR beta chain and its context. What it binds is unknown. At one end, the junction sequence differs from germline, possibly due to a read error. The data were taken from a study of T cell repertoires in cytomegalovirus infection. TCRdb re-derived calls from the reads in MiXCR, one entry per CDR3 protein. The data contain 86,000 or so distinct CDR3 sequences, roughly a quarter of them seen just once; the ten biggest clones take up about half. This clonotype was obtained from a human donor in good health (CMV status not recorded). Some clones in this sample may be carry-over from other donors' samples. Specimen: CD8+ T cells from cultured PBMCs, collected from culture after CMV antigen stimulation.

CDR3 DNA sequence: TGTGCCAGCAGCCCGCAGTCTAAATATGGCTACACCTTC. Its protein is CASSPQSKYGYTF. The J gene is TRBJ1-2, the V gene TRBV7-8, with D uncertain. Germline values: CDR1 SGHVS, CDR2 FQNEAQ. The CDR3 runs 13 residues.